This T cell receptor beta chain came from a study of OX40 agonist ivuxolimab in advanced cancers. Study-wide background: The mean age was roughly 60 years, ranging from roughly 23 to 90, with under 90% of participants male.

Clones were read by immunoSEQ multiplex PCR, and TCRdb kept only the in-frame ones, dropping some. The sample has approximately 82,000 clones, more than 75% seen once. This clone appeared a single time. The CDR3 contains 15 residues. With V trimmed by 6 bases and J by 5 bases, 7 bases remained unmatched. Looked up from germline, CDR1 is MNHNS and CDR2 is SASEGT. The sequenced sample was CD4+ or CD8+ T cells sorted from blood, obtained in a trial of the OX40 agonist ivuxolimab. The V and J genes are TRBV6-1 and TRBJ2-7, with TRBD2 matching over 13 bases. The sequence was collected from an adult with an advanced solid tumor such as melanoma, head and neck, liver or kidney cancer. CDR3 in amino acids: CASSLGLAGAHEQYF. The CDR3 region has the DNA TGTGCCAGCAGCCTCGGACTAGCGGGAGCCCACGAGCAGTACTTC.